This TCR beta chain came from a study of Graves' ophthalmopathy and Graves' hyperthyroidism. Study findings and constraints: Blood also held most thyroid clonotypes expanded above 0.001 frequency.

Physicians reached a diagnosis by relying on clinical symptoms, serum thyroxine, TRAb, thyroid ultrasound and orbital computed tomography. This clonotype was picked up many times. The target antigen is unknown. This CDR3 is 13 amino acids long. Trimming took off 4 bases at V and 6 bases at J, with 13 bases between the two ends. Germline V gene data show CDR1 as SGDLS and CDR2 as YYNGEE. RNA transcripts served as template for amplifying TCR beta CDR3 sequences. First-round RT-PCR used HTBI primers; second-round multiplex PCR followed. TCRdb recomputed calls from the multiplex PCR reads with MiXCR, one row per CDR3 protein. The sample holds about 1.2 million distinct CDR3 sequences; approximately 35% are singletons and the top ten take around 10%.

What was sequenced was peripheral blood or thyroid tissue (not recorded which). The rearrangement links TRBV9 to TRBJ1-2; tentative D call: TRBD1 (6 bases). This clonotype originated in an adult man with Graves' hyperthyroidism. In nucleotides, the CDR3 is TGTGCCAGCAGCCCCCACTGGACAGATGGCTACACCTTC. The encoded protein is CASSPHWTDGYTF.